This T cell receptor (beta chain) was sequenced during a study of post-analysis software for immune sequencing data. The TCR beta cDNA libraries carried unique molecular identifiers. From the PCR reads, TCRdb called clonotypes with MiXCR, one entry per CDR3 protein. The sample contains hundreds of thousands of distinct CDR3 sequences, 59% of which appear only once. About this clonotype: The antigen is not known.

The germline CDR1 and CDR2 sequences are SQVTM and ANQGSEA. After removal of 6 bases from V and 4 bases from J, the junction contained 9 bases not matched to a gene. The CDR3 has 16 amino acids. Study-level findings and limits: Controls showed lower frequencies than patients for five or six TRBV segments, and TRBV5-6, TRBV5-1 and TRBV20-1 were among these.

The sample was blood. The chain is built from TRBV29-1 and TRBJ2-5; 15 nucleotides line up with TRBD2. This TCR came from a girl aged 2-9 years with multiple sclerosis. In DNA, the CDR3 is TGCAGCGTACCAAAGCCGGGACTAGCGGGAGGAGAGACCCAGTACTTC. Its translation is CSVPKPGLAGGETQYF.